The present T cell receptor beta chain was sequenced within a study of shared T cell receptors in the human thymus. Using immunoSEQ multiplex PCR, the repertoire was profiled, and TCRdb retains in-frame clones only, with some absent. Of some 700,000 clones listed, 70% to 90% are singletons. Germline V CDR1 and CDR2: MNHNY, SVGAGI (reference sequence). Trimming took off 2 bases at V and 10 bases at J, with 18 bases between the two ends. This CDR3 comprises 16 residues. The same data also contributed to another study, on human thymus T cells.

This TCR came from a girl under three years old with a congenital heart defect. Source material: thymocytes. V is TRBV6-6 and J is TRBJ1-6; perhaps TRBD1 as D (5 bases). The CDR3 DNA is TGTGCCAGCAGTTACACCAAGGGGAGGGCGGGCTCACCCCTCCACTTT. Encoded protein: CASSYTKGRAGSPLHF.